This TCR beta chain originates from a study of PD-1 blockade in classical Hodgkin lymphoma. Study details: Intravenous nivolumab at 3 mg/kg was given to patients every 2 weeks. Overall study results and limits: Patients with a complete response exhibited baseline diversity comparable to newly diagnosed patients. At C4D1, TCR diversity had climbed significantly for CD4+ cells, though not for CD8+ cells. TCR diversity at baseline was reported to be reduced in newly diagnosed patients relative to healthy donors.

A word on this clone: Its antigen is currently unknown.

Generated by immunoSEQ multiplex PCR, the TCRdb table keeps only in-frame clones and is missing some. The repertoire has tens of thousands of clones, around nine tenths of them found once; the top ten carry around 8%. The sample's time point: cycle 4 day 1 (C4D1), after 6 weeks of nivolumab. Exposure to brentuximab vedotin varied, and each patient had relapsed following autologous stem cell transplantation. V gave up 8 bases and J gave up 0 bases, with 11 bases separating them. The CDR3 runs 15 residues. Germline V lookup: CDR1 ENHRY, CDR2 SYGVKD. The sequence came from a human donor with classical Hodgkin lymphoma. Sequences were derived from peripheral blood mononuclear cells (PBMCs), sampled before the fourth cycle of nivolumab. The chain links TRBV10-3 to TRBJ2-6, with D unresolved. CDR3 sequence reads: CAIRRLGSGANVLTF. The CDR3 nucleotides read TGTGCCATCCGACGTTTGGGCTCTGGGGCCAACGTCCTGACTTTC.